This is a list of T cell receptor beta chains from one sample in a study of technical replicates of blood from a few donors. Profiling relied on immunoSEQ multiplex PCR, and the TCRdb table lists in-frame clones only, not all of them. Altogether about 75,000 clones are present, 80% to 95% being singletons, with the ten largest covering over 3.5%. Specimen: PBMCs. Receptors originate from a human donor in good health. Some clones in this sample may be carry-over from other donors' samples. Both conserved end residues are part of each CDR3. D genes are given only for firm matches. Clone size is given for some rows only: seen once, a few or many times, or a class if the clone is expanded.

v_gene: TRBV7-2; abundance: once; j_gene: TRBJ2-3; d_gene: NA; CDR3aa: CASSLQGGSSTDTQYF; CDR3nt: TGTGCCAGCAGCTTACAGGGCGGCTCTAGCACAGATACGCAGTATTTT
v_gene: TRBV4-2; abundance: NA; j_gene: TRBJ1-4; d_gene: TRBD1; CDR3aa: CASSQDSGTGGEKLFF; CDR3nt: TGTGCCAGCAGCCAAGATAGCGGGACAGGGGGGGAAAAACTGTTTTTT
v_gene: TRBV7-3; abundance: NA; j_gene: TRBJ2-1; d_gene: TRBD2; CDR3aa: CASSPGLAGDYNEQFF; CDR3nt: TGTGCCAGCAGCCCCGGACTAGCGGGGGACTACAATGAGCAGTTCTTC
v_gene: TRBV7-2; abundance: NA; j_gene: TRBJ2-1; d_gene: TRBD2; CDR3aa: CASSTGGGSVEQFF; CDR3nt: TGTGCCAGCAGCACCGGCGGGGGGTCTGTTGAGCAGTTCTTC
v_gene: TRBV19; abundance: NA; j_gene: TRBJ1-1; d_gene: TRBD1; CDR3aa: CASRRTGPYTEAFF; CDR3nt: TGTGCCAGTAGGCGGACAGGGCCTTACACTGAAGCTTTCTTT
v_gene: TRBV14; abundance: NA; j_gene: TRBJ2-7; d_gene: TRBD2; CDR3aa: CASSPAGGRGEQYF; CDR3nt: TGTGCCAGCAGCCCCGCGGGCGGGAGGGGCGAGCAGTACTTC
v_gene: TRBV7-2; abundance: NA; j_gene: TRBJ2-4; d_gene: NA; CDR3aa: CASSILKNIQYF; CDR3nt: TGTGCCAGCAGCATATTAAAAAACATTCAGTACTTC
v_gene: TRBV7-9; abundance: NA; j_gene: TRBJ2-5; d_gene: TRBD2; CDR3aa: CASSNRPGLAEETQYF; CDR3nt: TGTGCCAGCAGCAACCGACCGGGACTAGCAGAAGAGACCCAGTACTTC
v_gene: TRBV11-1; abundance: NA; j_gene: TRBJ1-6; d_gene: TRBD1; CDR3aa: CASSQDRGHSPLHF; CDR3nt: TGTGCCAGCAGCCAGGACAGGGGCCATTCACCCCTCCACTTT
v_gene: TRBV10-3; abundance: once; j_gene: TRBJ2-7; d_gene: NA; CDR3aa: CAISSRDEQYF; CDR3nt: TGTGCCATCAGCAGCAGGGACGAGCAGTACTTC
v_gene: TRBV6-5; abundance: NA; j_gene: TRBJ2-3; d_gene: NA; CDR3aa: CASRRTGSYTDTQYF; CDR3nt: TGTGCCAGCAGACGCACAGGGTCATACACAGATACGCAGTATTTT
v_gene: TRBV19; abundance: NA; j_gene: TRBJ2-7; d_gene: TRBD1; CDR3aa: CASSEQGAYEQYF; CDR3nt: TGTGCCAGTAGTGAACAGGGGGCCTACGAGCAGTACTTC
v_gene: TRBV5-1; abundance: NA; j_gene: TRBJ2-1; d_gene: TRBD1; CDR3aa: CASSLGAGGDEQFF; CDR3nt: TGCGCCAGCAGCTTGGGGGCAGGGGGCGATGAGCAGTTCTTC
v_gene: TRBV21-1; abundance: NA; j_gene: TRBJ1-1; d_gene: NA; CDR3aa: CASSKGPQGAWNTEAFF; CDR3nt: TGTGCCAGCAGCAAAGGGCCACAGGGGGCTTGGAACACTGAAGCTTTCTTT
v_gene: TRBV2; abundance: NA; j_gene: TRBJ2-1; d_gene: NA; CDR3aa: CASSEALLRTAEEQFF; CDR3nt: TGTGCCAGCAGTGAAGCGCTTCTTAGAACTGCCGAAGAGCAGTTCTTC